This T cell receptor (beta chain) was recovered during a study of blood T cell repertoires in COVID-19. About the study: Whether acute or convalescent, the COVID-19 samples came from the United States, Italy and Spain.

Source study methods: Estimates of nucleated cell counts were drawn from the amplification of reference gene primers. TCRdb's table, derived via immunoSEQ multiplex PCR, lists solely in-frame clones and lacks some. That table furnishes V, J and clone size, whereas the DNA furnished D and trimming. The table includes 150,000 or so clones, around 81% detected once. Per the germline V gene, CDR1 is MGHRA and CDR2 is YSYEKL. Trimming cost V 0 bases and J 2 bases, with 8 bases left between them. CDR3 length: 14 amino acids. Sequenced sample: peripheral blood. V is TRBV4-1 and J is TRBJ2-7, with D possibly being TRBD1 (5 bases). The receptor was isolated from a woman aged 60-75 years with acute or convalescent COVID-19. In DNA, the CDR3 is TGCGCCAGCAGCCAAGATCTGGGGCCCTACGAGCAGTACTTC. This codes for CASSQDLGPYEQYF.